Listed here are 26 T cell receptor beta chains from one sample, sequenced in a study of cytomegalovirus exposure and HLA in healthy donors. Sequencing was performed with immunoSEQ multiplex PCR; in TCRdb, only in-frame clones are kept and a portion is missing. The sample lists tens of thousands of clones, roughly nine tenths occurring once. The specimen was PBMCs. The receptors stem from a man between 18 and 35 years old in good health and CMV-seronegative.

This clone was seen a single time. The CDR3 coding sequence is TGTGCCAGCAGTTCTAGCGCTTCAGATACGCAGTATTTT. Its protein product is CASSSSASDTQYF. The chain joins TRBV28 to TRBJ2-3, with a tentative D call TRBD2 (6 bases). Trimming left V 4 bases short and J 4 bases short, with 9 bases between. The CDR3 runs to 13 residues. The V gene's germline CDR1 is MDHEN and CDR2 SYDVKM.

This chain connects TRBV9 to TRBJ1-2, with D tentatively TRBD1 (5 bases). Germline-derived CDR1 and CDR2 are SGDLS and YYNGEE. The CDR3 contains 15 residues. V gave up 0 bases and J gave up 4 bases, with 13 bases separating them. The CDR3 here is CASSVAVGGGYGYTF. The CDR3 DNA reads as TGTGCCAGCAGCGTAGCAGTCGGGGGTGGCTATGGCTACACCTTC.

This clone came up a few times. The rearrangement uses TRBV25-1 and TRBJ1-2; 7 nucleotides line up with TRBD1. The ends lost 4 bases at V and 4 bases at J; junction bases unmatched: 0. Germline V lookup: CDR1 MGHDK, CDR2 SYGVNS. This CDR3 is built from 12 residues. The CDR3 sequence is CASSGTGYGYTF. In DNA, the CDR3 is TGTGCCAGCAGTGGGACAGGCTATGGCTACACCTTC.

The CDR3 DNA sequence: TGTGCCAGCAGCGTGGGACTAGCGGAAGTCACAGATACGCAGTATTTT. Translated: CASSVGLAEVTDTQYF. The chain has TRBV9 and TRBJ2-3; 11 positions agree with TRBD2. CDR3 length: 16 residues. With 2 bases clipped from V and 2 bases from J, the junction kept 4 bases outside the gene matches. The germline CDR1 and CDR2 sequences are SGDLS and YYNGEE.

This chain connects TRBV28 to TRBJ2-7; 10 bases align to TRBD1. The CDR3 is 16 residues long. Germline values: CDR1 MDHEN, CDR2 SYDVKM. The V segment lost 5 bases and the J segment 0 bases; nucleotides outside the gene matches: 7. This CDR3 reads CASSGGQGDFSYEQYF. The CDR3 DNA reads TGTGCCAGCAGTGGCGGACAGGGGGATTTCTCCTACGAGCAGTACTTC.

The chain has TRBV5-4 and TRBJ2-1; 16 bases are shared with TRBD2. The V and J ends lost 5 bases and 0 bases, in that order; junction bases with no gene match: 5. The CDR3 totals 18 residues. CDR1 is SGHNT and CDR2 is YYREEE in the germline V gene (reference sequence). The CDR3 region is CASSPGTSGRASYNEQFF. The DNA of the CDR3 is TGTGCCAGCAGTCCCGGGACTAGCGGGAGGGCCTCCTACAATGAGCAGTTCTTC.

J is TRBJ2-3 and V is TRBV25-1; TRBD2 matches at 8 bases. Germline V gives CDR1 MGHDK, CDR2 SYGVNS. V gave up 6 bases and J gave up 4 bases; unmatched junction bases: 12. The CDR3 has 16 residues. The CDR3 region is CASRALSAGESDTQYF. The CDR3 nucleotides are TGTGCCAGCAGAGCCCTATCAGCGGGAGAATCAGATACGCAGTATTTT. The entire variable domain, with the rest obtained from reference TRBV25-1 and TRBJ2-3, is as follows: EADIYQTPRYLVIGTGKKITLECSQTMGHDKMYWYQQDPGMELHLIHYSYGVNSTEKGDLSSESTVSRIRTEHFPLTLESARPSHTSQYLCASRALSAGESDTQYFGPGTRLTVL.

This chain joins TRBV6-5 and TRBJ2-5, with a weak D call TRBD2 (6 bases). Trimming removed 11 bases at V and 5 bases at J, with 15 bases between. The CDR3 spans 12 residues. Germline V CDR1 and CDR2: MNHEY, SVGAGI. The CDR3 sequence is CAARSGSETQYF. Here the CDR3 DNA reads TGTGCCGCGAGGTCCGGGAGCGAGACCCAGTACTTC.

The chain carries TRBV4-2 and TRBJ2-5; 11 positions agree with TRBD2. The CDR3 is 17 amino acids. The germline V gene encodes CDR1 LGHNA and CDR2 YNFKEQ. J lost 5 bases, V lost 1 base, and 9 bases had no gene match. CDR3 coding DNA: TGTGCCAGCAGCCAAGTAGTAGCGGGAGGGGGGCAGGAGACCCAGTACTTC. As protein: CASSQVVAGGGQETQYF.

The chain is built from TRBV13 and TRBJ1-2, with 8 positions matching TRBD1. CDR1 PRHDT and CDR2 FYEKMQ come from the germline V gene (reference sequence). V trimming: 11 bases; J trimming: 2 bases; junction bases outside the gene matches: 7. The CDR3 has 13 residues. Here the CDR3 reads CAVDRGSNYGYTF. The DNA for the CDR3 is TGTGCCGTAGACAGGGGTTCGAACTATGGCTACACCTTC.

In its sample, this clone was seen once. The chain combines TRBV5-1 with TRBJ2-5; a weak D match, TRBD2 (5 bases). Per the germline V gene, CDR1 is SGHRS and CDR2 is YFSETQ. V lost 4 bases and J lost 3, with 22 bases in between. The CDR3 covers 17 residues. CDR3 region: CASSLEDRPSGEETQYF. CDR3 sequence (DNA): TGCGCCAGCAGCCTGGAGGACCGCCCCAGCGGAGAAGAGACCCAGTACTTC.

The V gene is TRBV11-3, the J gene TRBJ2-1, with TRBD2 matching over 8 bases. With 5 bases clipped from V and 6 bases from J, the junction kept 6 bases outside the gene matches. CDR3 size: 14 residues. Germline CDR1 reads SGHNT; CDR2 reads YENEEA. This CDR3 reads CASSLSGSGNEQFF. In DNA form, the CDR3 reads TGTGCCAGCAGCCTAAGCGGGAGTGGCAATGAGCAGTTCTTC.

As regards this clone: The junction does not match germline at one end; this may be a read error. The chain recombines TRBV28 with TRBJ2-7; 12 bases match TRBD2. This CDR3 has 14 residues. Germline-derived CDR1 and CDR2 are MDHEN and SYDVKM. The CDR3: CASSPTSGRPRWNF. CDR3 sequence (DNA): TGTGCCAGCAGCCCGACTAGCGGGAGACCTAGATGGAACTTC.

CDR3: CASSQVYLGEPAAGTDTDTQYF. As DNA, the CDR3 is TGCGCCAGCAGCCAAGTATACTTGGGGGAACCGGCAGCGGGGACGGATACAGATACGCAGTATTTT. V usage is TRBV4-3 and J usage is TRBJ2-3; 7 positions agree with TRBD2. With V trimmed by 1 base and J by 3 bases, 25 bases remained unmatched. This CDR3 is 22 amino acids long. Germline CDR1 LGHNA, CDR2 YSLEER.

This sequence joins TRBV27 and TRBJ2-7; D not resolved. The germline gives CDR1 MNHEY, CDR2 SMNVEV (reference sequence). This CDR3 is built from 13 residues. Trimming took 1 base from V and 7 from J, leaving 11 bases between them. This chain's CDR3 is CASSLWNSREQYF. The CDR3 DNA is TGTGCCAGCAGTTTATGGAATTCGAGGGAGCAGTACTTC.

A single count supports this clone. V usage is TRBV11-1 and J usage is TRBJ2-1; 12 bases map to TRBD2. Germline V lookup: CDR1 SGHAT, CDR2 FQDESV (reference sequence). The CDR3 totals 15 residues. The V and J ends lost 6 bases and 7 bases, in that order; junction bases with no gene match: 7. This CDR3 is CASSVTGTSGNEQFF. Written as DNA, the CDR3 is TGTGCCAGCAGTGTTACCGGGACTAGCGGGAATGAGCAGTTCTTC.

The chain joins TRBV7-6 to TRBJ2-7; 7 bases match TRBD2. The CDR3 covers 16 residues. Germline CDR1 SGHVS, CDR2 FNYEAQ. The V segment lost 5 bases and the J segment 0 bases; nucleotides outside the gene matches: 10. CDR3 residues: CASSPLGLADSYEQYF. The CDR3 DNA follows: TGTGCCAGCAGCCCCCTGGGGCTAGCGGACTCCTACGAGCAGTACTTC.

V gene TRBV20-1 combines with J gene TRBJ2-7; D is unclear. The germline CDR1 and CDR2 sequences are DFQATT and SNEGSKA (reference sequence). The ends were cut back, 3 bases at V and 6 bases at J, with 9 bases in the middle. There are 11 residues in the CDR3. The CDR3 reads CSASIPLEQYF. As DNA, the CDR3 is TGCAGTGCTAGTATCCCCCTCGAGCAGTACTTC.

V and J are TRBV10-3 and TRBJ2-5, with D unresolved. CDR3 length: 12 residues. Germline V CDR1 and CDR2: ENHRY, SYGVKD. The V end was cut by 4 bases, the J end by 4 bases, with 7 bases between. CDR3 sequence: CAISVEPETQYF. CDR3 coding DNA: TGTGCCATCAGTGTCGAGCCAGAGACCCAGTACTTC.

The chain couples TRBV9 to TRBJ2-1, with TRBD2 matching over 10 bases. V gave up 0 bases and J gave up 2 bases; unmatched junction bases: 2. From germline, CDR1 is SGDLS and CDR2 YYNGEE. The CDR3 has 16 residues. The CDR3 bases are TGTGCCAGCAGCGTAGGGACTAGCGGAACCTACAATGAGCAGTTCTTC. Translation gives CASSVGTSGTYNEQFF.

J is TRBJ1-4 and V is TRBV7-2, with no clear D. This CDR3 is 15 amino acids long. Germline V gives CDR1 SGHTA, CDR2 FQGNSA. V was cut by 5 bases and J by 7 bases, with 17 bases left in between. As DNA, the CDR3 is TGTGCCAGCAGCCTTACCCGAGGGCCGGGTGAAAAACTGTTTTTT. Residues: CASSLTRGPGEKLFF.

The chain uses TRBV5-6 and TRBJ1-3; D not certain. This CDR3 has 14 amino acids. CDR1 SGHDT and CDR2 YYEEEE come from the germline V gene. With 3 bases removed from V and 0 bases from J, the gap between germline ends came to 7 bases. The CDR3 DNA is TGTGCCAGCAGCTCGTACAACTCTGGAAACACCATATATTTT. Amino acids: CASSSYNSGNTIYF.

The rearrangement joins TRBV5-4 to TRBJ1-1, with 8 positions matching TRBD1. The germline V gene has CDR1 SGHNT and CDR2 YYREEE (reference sequence). Trimming at V came to 2 bases and at J to 8 bases, leaving 5 bases not matched to a gene. The CDR3 is 13 residues long. The CDR3 reads CASSFSRGREAFF. CDR3 nucleotide sequence: TGTGCCAGCAGCTTCAGCAGGGGGCGCGAAGCTTTCTTT.

This clone was found a few times. The chain has TRBV28 and TRBJ1-1; 9 bases align to TRBD1. CDR1 is MDHEN and CDR2 is SYDVKM in the germline V gene. The CDR3 is 15 amino acids. Trimming cost V 6 bases and J 0 bases; bases outside gene matches: 5. The CDR3 DNA reads TGTGCCAGCAGCCGCCGACAGGGGGTGAACACTGAAGCTTTCTTT. Translation gives CASSRRQGVNTEAFF.

V gene TRBV28 combines with J gene TRBJ2-5, with D unclear. CDR1 is MDHEN, CDR2 SYDVKM, per germline. This CDR3 contains 12 residues. Trimming removed 6 bases at V and 2 bases at J, with 7 bases between. The CDR3 region is CASRELQETQYF. For the CDR3, the DNA is TGTGCCAGCAGAGAACTACAAGAGACCCAGTACTTC.

This chain links TRBV27 with TRBJ1-2; possibly TRBD1 for D (5 bases). This CDR3 comprises 16 residues. V was pared by 3 bases and J by 1 base, with 15 bases between. CDR1 and CDR2 from the germline V gene are MNHEY and SMNVEV (reference sequence). CDR3 bases: TGTGCCAGCAGTTTGAATGGGGGGACGATTAACTATGGCTACACCTTC. This codes for CASSLNGGTINYGYTF.